Shown below are 15 T cell receptor beta chains from a single sample sequenced in a study of blood T cell repertoires in COVID-19. Method: immunoSEQ multiplex PCR; TCRdb's copy keeps in-frame clones and lacks some. Altogether some 24,000 clones are present, 89% being singletons, with the ten largest covering 19%. The specimen sequenced was peripheral blood. These receptor sequences come from a human donor in a cohort sampled during active COVID-19.

The rearrangement uses TRBV27 and TRBJ1-2, with 11 bases matching TRBD1. Trimming took 3 bases from V and 8 from J; bases not matched to a gene: 5. The CDR3 consists of 14 residues. The V gene's germline CDR1 is MNHEY and CDR2 SMNVEV (reference sequence). The DNA of the CDR3 is TGTGCCAGCAGTTTTACGGACAGGGGGCAGGGCTACACCTTC. This sequence encodes CASSFTDRGQGYTF.

In this sample, this clone turned up a few times. The rearrangement uses TRBV5-1 and TRBJ1-1; 7 nucleotides align to TRBD1. Germline V gene lookup returns CDR1 SGHRS and CDR2 YFSETQ. The V and J ends lost 0 bases and 4 bases, in that order; junction bases with no gene match: 6. This CDR3 is built from 15 residues. The chain's CDR3 is CASSLEGGRVTEAFF. DNA of the CDR3: TGCGCCAGCAGCTTGGAAGGGGGCCGGGTCACTGAAGCTTTCTTT. Full variable domain (outside the CDR3, taken from reference TRBV5-1 and TRBJ1-1): KAGVTQTPRYLIKTRGQQVTLSCSPISGHRSVSWYQQTPGQGLQFLFEYFSETQRNKGNFPGRFSGRQFSNSRSEMNVSTLELGDSALYLCASSLEGGRVTEAFFGQGTRLTVV.

The V and J genes are TRBV6-4 and TRBJ2-1; a weak D match, TRBD1 (5 bases). Germline lookup yields CDR1 MRHNA and CDR2 SNTAGT. The CDR3 sequence is 13 residues long. V was clipped by 3 bases and J by 9 bases, with 12 bases between them. The CDR3 region is CASSDDLRGEQFF. CDR3 nucleotide sequence: TGTGCCAGCAGTGATGATCTTAGGGGTGAGCAGTTCTTC.

The chain employs TRBV18 and TRBJ1-1; TRBD1 might be the D (5 bases). The V gene lost 3 bases and the J gene lost 1 base, with 6 bases spanning the gap. The CDR3 length is 13 residues. Per germline, CDR1 KGHSH and CDR2 LQKENI. CDR3 in DNA: TGTGCCAGCTCACCGGGGGGGAACACTGAAGCTTTCTTT. Amino acid sequence: CASSPGGNTEAFF.

Regarding this clone: Other DNA sequences in this specimen translate into the identical CDR3. V and J are TRBV6-5 and TRBJ2-7; 9 bases agree with TRBD1. Losses at the gene ends were 0 bases for V and 1 base for J; bases not matched to a gene: 1. Germline CDR1 and CDR2: MNHEY and SVGAGI. CDR3 length: 15 residues. This CDR3 is CASSYSGQGSYEQYF. In nucleotides, the CDR3 is TGTGCCAGCAGTTACTCGGGACAGGGATCCTACGAGCAGTACTTC.

The count of this clone is one. This CDR3 reads CASSPSGGGMNQPQHF. Written as DNA, the CDR3 is TGTGCCAGCAGCCCCTCGGGGGGAGGAATGAACCAGCCCCAGCATTTT. This chain joins TRBV3-1 (or the pseudogene TRBV3-2) and TRBJ1-5; D is possibly TRBD1 (5 bases). The CDR3 loop spans 16 amino acids. V was pared by 4 bases and J by 7 bases, with 20 bases between. CDR1 and CDR2 (germline): LGHDT, YNNKEL (reference sequence).

V and J are TRBV2 and TRBJ2-1; 13 bases line up with TRBD2. CDR1 is SNHLY, CDR2 FYNNEI, per germline. The CDR3 is 17 amino acids. Trimming took 4 bases from V and 8 from J; bases not matched to a gene: 11. CDR3 nucleotide sequence: TGTGCCAGCAGTGGTTGGACTAGCGGGGGCGATATGTATGAGCAGTTCTTC. It specifies CASSGWTSGGDMYEQFF. Full variable domain (remainder filled in from reference TRBV2 and TRBJ2-1): EPEVTQTPSHQVTQMGQEVILRCVPISNHLYFYWYRQILGQKVEFLVSFYNNEISEKSEIFDDQFSVERPDGSNFTLKIRSTKLEDSAMYFCASSGWTSGGDMYEQFFGPGTRLTVL.

This clone has a single count. The chain carries TRBV7-2 and TRBJ1-5; D remains ambiguous. V shed 5 bases and J shed 6 bases, with 8 bases lying between them. The CDR3 sequence is 12 residues long. Germline loops: CDR1 SGHTA, CDR2 FQGNSA. The CDR3 DNA reads TGTGCCAGCAGCAATTACAGTCAGCCCCAGCATTTT. It translates to CASSNYSQPQHF.

The rearrangement joins TRBV12-3 or TRBV12-4 to TRBJ1-2; 8 nucleotides line up with TRBD1. The CDR3 length is 13 residues. V trimming: 6 bases; J trimming: 7 bases; junction bases outside the gene matches: 7. CDR3 DNA sequence: TGTGCCAGCAGCCCCAACGACAGGGGTGGCTACACCTTC. Protein: CASSPNDRGGYTF.

The chain recombines TRBV7-8 with TRBJ2-3; TRBD2 matches at 9 bases. With 2 bases clipped from V and 3 bases from J, the junction kept 6 bases outside the gene matches. Germline CDR1 is SGHVS and CDR2 is FQNEAQ. CDR3 size: 16 residues. The CDR3 region is CASSLIVAGGTDTQYF. CDR3 nucleotide sequence: TGTGCCAGCAGCTTAATCGTTGCGGGGGGGACAGATACGCAGTATTTT.

The chain carries TRBV5-4 and TRBJ2-7; D is ambiguous. The CDR3 spans 13 residues. In germline, CDR1 is SGHNT, CDR2 YYREEE (reference sequence). The ends were cut back, 4 bases at V and 2 bases at J, with 10 bases in the middle. CDR3 nucleotide sequence: TGTGCCAGCAGCCATCAGGATGCCTACGAGCAGTACTTC. Amino acids: CASSHQDAYEQYF.

The chain carries TRBV9 and TRBJ1-5; 7 nucleotides align to TRBD1. Germline trimming cut 4 bases from V and 1 base from J; bases unmatched to any gene: 5. There are 15 residues in the CDR3. From germline, CDR1 is SGDLS and CDR2 YYNGEE. The CDR3 region is CASSQQGLSNQPQHF. The CDR3 nucleotides are TGTGCCAGCAGCCAACAGGGGTTAAGCAATCAGCCCCAGCATTTT.

The V call is TRBV19, the J call TRBJ1-1, with TRBD1 matching 8 bases. Trimming removed 6 bases from V and 8 bases from J; junction bases left unmatched: 14. Germline CDR1 and CDR2: LNHDA and SQIVND (reference sequence). The CDR3 runs 15 residues. The CDR3 DNA is TGTGCCAGTAGGATACGAAACCCAGGGGGCTTGGAAGCTTTCTTT. Translating gives CASRIRNPGGLEAFF.

The chain has TRBV7-8 and TRBJ1-6; D not certain. This CDR3 region has 15 residues. Trimming removed 1 base at V and 6 bases at J, with 10 bases between. Germline lookup yields CDR1 SGHVS and CDR2 FQNEAQ. Here the CDR3 reads CASSLVEIFNSPLHF. The CDR3 DNA reads as TGTGCCAGCAGCTTAGTAGAAATTTTTAATTCACCCCTCCACTTT.

J is TRBJ2-5 and V is TRBV7-2; 11 nucleotides match TRBD2. The V and J ends lost 5 bases and 4 bases, in that order; junction bases with no gene match: 6. CDR3 size: 15 residues. Germline V gene data show CDR1 as SGHTA and CDR2 as FQGNSA. CDR3 coding DNA: TGTGCCAGCAGCAGGACTAGCGGGCGGCGAGAGACCCAGTACTTC. As protein: CASSRTSGRRETQYF.